The present entry profiles one T cell receptor (beta chain) with its context. TCRdb's table, derived via immunoSEQ multiplex PCR, lists solely in-frame clones and lacks some. The profile shows over 650,000 clones, approximately 87% of them singletons. The data stem from a study of shared T cell receptors in the human thymus. These data were likewise used in another study, on human thymus T cells. Turning to that study: In unrelated individuals, thymic repertoires overlapped highly, according to related research.

The receptor was derived from a boy under two years old with a congenital heart defect. What was sequenced was thymocytes.

CDR3 in DNA: TGCGCCAGCAGTCAATCGCGGTGGAGCGGGGGATCCTACGAGCAGTACTTC. Protein: CASSQSRWSGGSYEQYF. The chain is built from TRBV23-1 and TRBJ2-7; 8 bases agree with TRBD2. TRBV23-1 has ORF status, its function being uncertain. The CDR3 loop spans 17 amino acids. V shed 0 bases, J shed 1 base, and the junction held 8 bases outside the gene matches.